This is a list of T cell receptor beta chains from one sample in a study of blood T cells in healthy people across ages. TCRdb reprocessed the 5' RACE reads with MiXCR, giving one entry per CDR3 protein. The sample carries some 1,000,000 distinct CDR3 sequences, less than 25% recorded once. The data also belong to a second study, concerning T cells of mothers and their children.

Sequenced: blood. These receptors all come from a girl under 10 years old in good health. CDR3s include the opening cysteine and the closing phenylalanine or tryptophan. The order of the fields is CDR3 DNA, CDR3 protein, clone size, J gene, D gene, V gene. A D gene is named only where the DNA matches it firmly. The size of a clone is reported for some rows only, either as once, few or many, or as a class for expanded clones.

DNA: TGTGCCAGCAGCGTAGTGCTGGGACAGACTGCCGGTGGAGAGACCCAGTACTTC
CDR3: CASSVVLGQTAGGETQYF
size: few
J: TRBJ2-5
D: TRBD1
V: TRBV9

DNA: TGCAGCGTTGGGGACGTCCGGGAGACCCGGTACTTC
CDR3: CSVGDVRETRYF
size: -
J: TRBJ2-1
D: -
V: TRBV29-1

DNA: TGCAGCGCCGAAAGGGACCGACGCTCCTACAATGAGCAGTTCTTC
CDR3: CSAERDRRSYNEQFF
size: -
J: TRBJ2-1
D: -
V: TRBV29-1

DNA: TGTGCCAGCAGCTTACGGGGAGAAGACGCCATTCAGTACTTC
CDR3: CASSLRGEDAIQYF
size: few
J: TRBJ2-4
D: -
V: TRBV7-9

DNA: TGTGCCAGCAGCCCCCTCCAACAGGCCGGGGAGCTGTTTTTT
CDR3: CASSPLQQAGELFF
size: few
J: TRBJ2-2
D: -
V: TRBV7-2

DNA: TGTGCCATCGGGTTCCGGGACTCTTCCTACGAGCAGTACTTC
CDR3: CAIGFRDSSYEQYF
size: few
J: TRBJ2-7
D: -
V: TRBV10-3

DNA: TGTGCCAGCAGCCCTGACAGATTGAACACTGAAGCTTTCTTT
CDR3: CASSPDRLNTEAFF
size: -
J: TRBJ1-1
D: -
V: TRBV12-3/TRBV12-4

DNA: TGTGCCAGCAGCGAGCAGTGGGGCTTCGAGCAGTACTTC
CDR3: CASSEQWGFEQYF
size: -
J: TRBJ2-7
D: -
V: TRBV11-3

DNA: TGTGCCAGCAGCTTAGGGACCGGAGGGAGCTATGGCTACACCTTC
CDR3: CASSLGTGGSYGYTF
size: -
J: TRBJ1-2
D: -
V: TRBV12-3/TRBV12-4

DNA: TGTGCCAGCAGCGTACTCGCGGGAGGGCCCTCTTCAGATACGCAGTATTTT
CDR3: CASSVLAGGPSSDTQYF
size: few
J: TRBJ2-3
D: TRBD2
V: TRBV9

DNA: TGTGCCAGCAGCGACATGTTTGAGACCCAGTACTTC
CDR3: CASSDMFETQYF
size: -
J: TRBJ2-5
D: -
V: TRBV7-9

DNA: TGCAGTGCTAGTGGACGGATGAACACTGAAGCTTTCTTT
CDR3: CSASGRMNTEAFF
size: -
J: TRBJ1-1
D: -
V: TRBV20-1

DNA: TGTGCCAGCAGATCAACTAGCGGGAGTAGCAATGAGCAGTTCTTC
CDR3: CASRSTSGSSNEQFF
size: -
J: TRBJ2-1
D: TRBD2
V: TRBV12-3/TRBV12-4

DNA: TGTGCCAGCAGCTTATTAGGGCGGGCCCAACCCCTCCACTTT
CDR3: CASSLLGRAQPLHF
size: -
J: TRBJ1-6
D: -
V: TRBV7-2

DNA: TGCAGCGTCCAGACAGGGATGGGGGGCTACACCTTC
CDR3: CSVQTGMGGYTF
size: -
J: TRBJ1-2
D: TRBD1
V: TRBV29-1

DNA: TGTGCCAGCAGCCAAGCCGTCGGTCGCCCAGGAGAGACCCAGTACTTC
CDR3: CASSQAVGRPGETQYF
size: few
J: TRBJ2-5
D: -
V: TRBV14

DNA: TGCAGTGCTAGCCCTTTCACTACCCCTCGCGAGCAGTACTTC
CDR3: CSASPFTTPREQYF
size: -
J: TRBJ2-7
D: -
V: TRBV20-1

DNA: TGCGCCAGCAGCCCCTCGGGGGAGGGGACTCACTACGAGCAGTACTTC
CDR3: CASSPSGEGTHYEQYF
size: -
J: TRBJ2-7
D: TRBD2
V: TRBV4-3

DNA: TGTGCCAGCAGCTTAGGCAGCGGGGGGATTCGGGAGACCCAGTACTTC
CDR3: CASSLGSGGIRETQYF
size: -
J: TRBJ2-5
D: TRBD2
V: TRBV7-9

DNA: TGCAGCGTTGGAGTCGGGAACGACTACAATGAGCAGTTCTTC
CDR3: CSVGVGNDYNEQFF
size: few
J: TRBJ2-1
D: -
V: TRBV29-1

DNA: TGTGCCAGCAGTTTCAACTTCGCCTACCCTAATGAGCAGTTCTTC
CDR3: CASSFNFAYPNEQFF
size: -
J: TRBJ2-1
D: -
V: TRBV28

DNA: TGCAGCGCACAGGGACCCTATGGCTACACCTTC
CDR3: CSAQGPYGYTF
size: -
J: TRBJ1-2
D: -
V: TRBV29-1

DNA: TGTGCCAGCAGCCTCCTCCGAGATAACGAGCAGTACTTC
CDR3: CASSLLRDNEQYF
size: few
J: TRBJ2-7
D: -
V: TRBV6-5

DNA: TGTGCCATCACGGGACAGCTTTACAATGAGCAGTTCTTC
CDR3: CAITGQLYNEQFF
size: -
J: TRBJ2-1
D: TRBD1
V: TRBV10-3

DNA: TGTGCCAGCAGTAGAGAGGTAGATACGCAGTATTTT
CDR3: CASSREVDTQYF
size: -
J: TRBJ2-3
D: -
V: TRBV2

DNA: TGTGCCAGCAGTTTTGGCGGGACGGCGGGGTACGAAAAACTGTTTTTT
CDR3: CASSFGGTAGYEKLFF
size: few
J: TRBJ1-4
D: -
V: TRBV27

DNA: TGCAGCGTCGTAGGATCTTCCTCAGCCAAAAACATTCAGTACTTC
CDR3: CSVVGSSSAKNIQYF
size: -
J: TRBJ2-4
D: -
V: TRBV29-1

DNA: TGTGCCAGCAGCGTCCTCGGCCTCTACGAGCAGTACTTC
CDR3: CASSVLGLYEQYF
size: -
J: TRBJ2-7
D: -
V: TRBV12-3/TRBV12-4

DNA: TGTGCCAGCAGCTCCTCACCTAGTGATGAGCAGTTCTTC
CDR3: CASSSSPSDEQFF
size: few
J: TRBJ2-1
D: -
V: TRBV11-2

DNA: TGTGCCACCAGTGATCTTCCGGGACTAGCAGGGGAGCAGTTCTTC
CDR3: CATSDLPGLAGEQFF
size: few
J: TRBJ2-1
D: TRBD2
V: TRBV24-1

DNA: TGCGCCAGCAGCCCGTGGCAGGGGGACACTGAAGCTTTCTTT
CDR3: CASSPWQGDTEAFF
size: -
J: TRBJ1-1
D: TRBD1
V: TRBV5-1

DNA: TGCGCCAGCAGCCAAGATCCTTTAGGTACAACCGAAGATACGCAGTATTTT
CDR3: CASSQDPLGTTEDTQYF
size: few
J: TRBJ2-3
D: -
V: TRBV4-3

DNA: TGCGCCAGCAGCTTCGGGACTAGCGGAGGGACTCAAGAGACCCAGTACTTC
CDR3: CASSFGTSGGTQETQYF
size: few
J: TRBJ2-5
D: TRBD2
V: TRBV5-1

DNA: TGCGCCAGCAGCTTCGTGTTGGATACGCAGTATTTT
CDR3: CASSFVLDTQYF
size: -
J: TRBJ2-3
D: -
V: TRBV5-1

DNA: TGTGCCAGCACCGTTGGGGGGAGCGACAATGGGCAGTTCTTC
CDR3: CASTVGGSDNGQFF
size: -
J: TRBJ2-1
D: -
V: TRBV12-3/TRBV12-4

DNA: TGTGCCGCTACCGGGACAGACTACAATGAGCAGTTCTTC
CDR3: CAATGTDYNEQFF
size: -
J: TRBJ2-1
D: TRBD1
V: TRBV27

DNA: TGTGCCAGCAGCAATGAGCGGGAGGGCAGGAATGAGCAGTTCTTC
CDR3: CASSNEREGRNEQFF
size: few
J: TRBJ2-1
D: TRBD2
V: TRBV7-9

DNA: TGTGCCACTGGGACTAGCCGTACCTACGAGCAGTACTTC
CDR3: CATGTSRTYEQYF
size: few
J: TRBJ2-7
D: TRBD2
V: TRBV15

DNA: TGTGCCAGCACCCCAACCCGAGGGAACTATGGCTACACCTTC
CDR3: CASTPTRGNYGYTF
size: few
J: TRBJ1-2
D: -
V: TRBV7-2